Below, 26 T cell receptor beta chains from the same sample are listed, as sequenced in a study of shared clonotypes between healthy human individuals. Repertoires were generated with immunoSEQ multiplex PCR, while TCRdb's copy carries only in-frame clones and drops some. The sample has around 1 million clones, about 80% seen once. Sequencing was done on a sample of memory CD4+ T cells sorted from blood. Subset in this sample: CD45RA-negative fraction. The receptors derive from a man between 18 and 29 years old in good health.

In this sample, this clone turned up a few times. The rearrangement links TRBV5-6 to TRBJ1-1; no clear D. This CDR3 region has 15 residues. Trimming stripped 4 bases from V and 1 base from J, with 14 bases between. Germline V CDR1 and CDR2: SGHDT, YYEEEE. The CDR3 bases are TGTGCCAGCAGCGAGAGTTCGGCGGGGAACACTGAAGCTTTCTTT. Encoded protein: CASSESSAGNTEAFF.

This clone was observed at least ten times. The V call is TRBV30, the J call TRBJ1-5, with D uncertain. Trimming took off 1 base at V and 3 bases at J, with 13 bases between the two ends. The CDR3 consists of 15 residues. Germline V gene sequence: CDR1 GTSNPN, CDR2 SVGIG (reference sequence). The CDR3 is CAWSARGLYNQPQHF. DNA for the CDR3: TGTGCCTGGAGTGCCCGTGGCCTATACAATCAGCCCCAGCATTTT. Full variable domain (missing parts from reference TRBV30 and TRBJ1-5): SQTIHQWPATLVQPVGSPLSLECTVEGTSNPNLYWYRQAAGRGLQLLFYSVGIGQISSEVPQNLSASRPQDRQFILSSKKLLLSDSGFYLCAWSARGLYNQPQHFGDGTRLSIL.

The chain is built from TRBV10-3 and TRBJ1-2; 7 bases fit TRBD1. Germline loops: CDR1 ENHRY, CDR2 SYGVKD. CDR3 length: 13 amino acids. The V and J ends lost 6 bases and 2 bases, in that order; junction bases with no gene match: 3. DNA of the CDR3: TGTGCCATCAGCGGACAGGTCAACTATGGCTACACCTTC. This gives the protein CAISGQVNYGYTF.

The CDR3 DNA is TGTGCCAGCAGCTTGACTTTTGGGGGCGGCACCGGGGAGCTGTTTTTT. Residues: CASSLTFGGGTGELFF. The V call is TRBV7-6, the J call TRBJ2-2; tentatively, D is TRBD1 (6 bases). There are 16 residues in the CDR3. Germline CDR1 SGHVS, CDR2 FNYEAQ. V lost 3 bases and J 4 bases, leaving 15 bases between the germline ends.

The chain recombines TRBV18 with TRBJ1-1; the D is unclear. The germline gives CDR1 KGHSH, CDR2 LQKENI. V lost 8 bases, J lost 2 bases, and 18 bases lay in between. CDR3 length: 15 amino acids. DNA of the CDR3: TGTGCCAGCACCTCCATTGGGAGCCAAAACACTGAAGCTTTCTTT. Translation: CASTSIGSQNTEAFF.

The gene calls are TRBV30 and TRBJ2-2, with a possible D match to TRBD1 (5 bases). With 0 bases removed from V and 6 bases from J, the gap between germline ends came to 20 bases. The CDR3 covers 17 residues. Germline V CDR1 and CDR2: GTSNPN, SVGIG (reference sequence). CDR3: CAWSVQWVAGSSGELFF. CDR3 nucleotides: TGTGCCTGGAGTGTACAGTGGGTTGCAGGGTCTTCCGGGGAGCTGTTTTTT. The entire variable domain, with the rest obtained from reference TRBV30 and TRBJ2-2, is as follows: SQTIHQWPATLVQPVGSPLSLECTVEGTSNPNLYWYRQAAGRGLQLLFYSVGIGQISSEVPQNLSASRPQDRQFILSSKKLLLSDSGFYLCAWSVQWVAGSSGELFFGEGSRLTVL.

The chain joins TRBV7-9 to TRBJ2-2, with 7 nucleotides matching TRBD1. The CDR3 runs to 13 residues. Germline V gene lookup returns CDR1 SEHNR and CDR2 FQNEAQ (reference sequence). V was clipped by 5 bases and J by 6 bases; unmatched bases: 3. CDR3 sequence reads: CASSRQGSGELFF. CDR3 coding DNA: TGTGCCAGCAGCCGACAGGGTTCCGGGGAGCTGTTTTTT.

This rearrangement joins TRBV6-1 to TRBJ2-7; D remains unclear. This CDR3 has 12 residues. Germline assignment: CDR1 MNHNS and CDR2 SASEGT. V gave up 2 bases and J gave up 4 bases, with 6 bases separating them. The CDR3 reads CASSEQTYEQYF. CDR3 nucleotides: TGTGCCAGCAGTGAACAGACTTACGAGCAGTACTTC.

J is TRBJ1-2 and V is TRBV29-1; 11 bases map to TRBD1. V dropped 5 bases and J dropped 8; count of bases not matched to a gene: 13. This CDR3 comprises 15 residues. Germline V lookup: CDR1 SQVTM, CDR2 ANQGSEA. The CDR3, as DNA: TGCAGCGTTCTGATGCTAGGACAGGGGGCGCGGGGCTACACCTTC. Translated, it gives CSVLMLGQGARGYTF.

This clone occurred once. The chain links TRBV9 to TRBJ2-2; perhaps TRBD2 as D (6 bases). In germline, CDR1 is SGDLS, CDR2 YYNGEE. The V and J ends lost 0 bases and 4 bases respectively, with 7 bases between them. This CDR3 region has 14 residues. The CDR3 bases are TGTGCCAGCAGCGTAGTAGCGGTCACCGGGGAGCTGTTTTTT. It translates to CASSVVAVTGELFF.

The rearrangement links TRBV11-2 to TRBJ1-2; D is undetermined. Looked up from germline, CDR1 is SGHAT and CDR2 is FQNNGV. The length of the CDR3 is 11 residues. Trimming removed 1 base from V and 10 bases from J, with 7 bases in between. The CDR3 protein is CASSLGRSYTF. CDR3 coding DNA: TGTGCCAGCAGCTTAGGGAGGTCCTACACCTTC.

The J gene is TRBJ1-1, the V gene TRBV6-1; 7 bases are shared with TRBD1. V lost 7 bases to trimming and J lost 0 bases; unmatched junction nucleotides: 5. Germline loops: CDR1 MNHNS, CDR2 SASEGT. This CDR3 has 14 residues. The CDR3 sequence is CASKLRGLNTEAFF. The CDR3 bases are TGTGCCAGCAAGTTAAGGGGGCTGAACACTGAAGCTTTCTTT.

The chain employs TRBV6-5 and TRBJ1-2, with TRBD1 matching over 7 bases. After removal of 4 bases from V and 8 bases from J, the junction contained 10 bases not matched to a gene. CDR1 is MNHEY, CDR2 SVGAGI, per germline. The CDR3 is 14 amino acids. CDR3 sequence reads: CASSSHKGAQGYTF. The CDR3 nucleotides are TGTGCCAGCAGTTCGCATAAGGGGGCGCAAGGCTACACCTTC.

In its sample, this clone was seen a few times. This chain joins TRBV7-9 and TRBJ1-1, with a weak D call TRBD1 (5 bases). V lost 1 base, J lost 4 bases, and 13 bases lay in between. Germline V lookup: CDR1 SEHNR, CDR2 FQNEAQ (reference sequence). The CDR3 is 15 amino acids. The CDR3 reads CASSLEGKASTEAFF. DNA for the CDR3: TGTGCCAGCAGCTTAGAGGGGAAGGCGTCCACTGAAGCTTTCTTT. Full variable domain (rest looked up from reference TRBV7-9 and TRBJ1-1): DTGVSQNPRHKITKRGQNVTFRCDPISEHNRLYWYRQTLGQGPEFLTYFQNEAQLEKSRLLSDRFSAERPKGSFSTLEIQRTEQGDSAMYLCASSLEGKASTEAFFGQGTRLTVV.

With regard to this clone: The sample carries other DNA sequences with the same CDR3. This sequence joins TRBV5-1 and TRBJ1-3; no clear D gene. V was trimmed by 0 bases and J by 4 bases, leaving 5 bases between them. The CDR3 is made up of 13 amino acids. CDR1 is SGHRS and CDR2 is YFSETQ in the germline V gene. The CDR3 DNA is TGCGCCAGCAGCTTGGGGCTCGGAAACACCATATATTTT. Amino acids: CASSLGLGNTIYF.

The chain employs TRBV7-2 and TRBJ1-2; D is uncertain. In germline, CDR1 is SGHTA, CDR2 FQGNSA. The CDR3 runs 14 residues. Trimming removed 3 bases from V and 0 bases from J, with 8 bases in between. DNA for the CDR3: TGTGCCAGCAGCTTTAGAAGCTCTAACTATGGCTACACCTTC. It yields the protein CASSFRSSNYGYTF.

The V call is TRBV25-1, the J call TRBJ2-5, with D hard to call. CDR1 is MGHDK, CDR2 SYGVNS, per germline. CDR3 length equals 12 residues. V lost 3 bases to trimming and J lost 5 bases, with 7 bases between them. The CDR3 region is CASSDGRETQYF. CDR3 nucleotides: TGTGCCAGCAGTGACGGCCGGGAGACCCAGTACTTC.

To note about this clone: This may arise from a read error, as a much more abundant clone is one base away. This chain's CDR3 is CASSLTSSGANVLTF. In DNA form, the CDR3 reads TGTGCCAGCAGCTTAACGAGCTCTGGGGCCAACGTCCTGACTTTC. The chain is built from TRBV7-8 and TRBJ2-6; D gene ambiguous. Germline V gives CDR1 SGHVS, CDR2 FQNEAQ. There are 15 residues in the CDR3. Trimming cost V 2 bases and J 0 bases, with 5 bases left between them.

The chain employs TRBV9 and TRBJ1-1, with unresolved D. V was cut by 3 bases and J by 2 bases, with 17 bases left in between. This CDR3 comprises 16 residues. Germline assignment: CDR1 SGDLS and CDR2 YYNGEE. In DNA form, the CDR3 reads TGTGCCAGCAGCGGTGGAGGAAGGTCTGCAAACACTGAAGCTTTCTTT. Protein sequence: CASSGGGRSANTEAFF.

This clone has a handful of counts. This chain connects TRBV28 to TRBJ2-1; 8 positions agree with TRBD1. The V segment lost 2 bases and the J segment 5 bases; nucleotides outside the gene matches: 5. Germline V gives CDR1 MDHEN, CDR2 SYDVKM. The CDR3 sequence is 15 residues long. The CDR3 region has the DNA TGTGCCAGCAGTTTACTGGACAGGGCCGACAATGAGCAGTTCTTC. It translates to CASSLLDRADNEQFF.

The chain recombines TRBV5-8 with TRBJ1-5, with TRBD1 matching over 8 bases. This CDR3 has 16 residues. The V segment lost 0 bases and the J segment 6 bases; nucleotides outside the gene matches: 8. Germline V lookup: CDR1 SGHTS, CDR2 YDEGEE. The DNA of the CDR3 is TGTGCCAGCAGCTTGGACAGGGGGAATATCCCTCAGCCCCAGCATTTT. Its protein is CASSLDRGNIPQPQHF.

In its sample, this clone was seen a few times. Sequence at one end of the junction differs from germline and may be a read error. The chain employs TRBV29-1 and TRBJ1-2; TRBD1 is a possible D gene (5 bases). CDR3 length: 10 amino acids. The germline V gene encodes CDR1 SQVTM and CDR2 ANQGSEA. The DNA of the CDR3 is TGCAGCGTCGATGACAGCAACAGCGTCTTC. Translated: CSVDDSNSVF.

This chain uses TRBV30 with TRBJ1-2, with D maybe TRBD1 (6 bases). V was clipped by 3 bases and J by 5 bases, with 22 bases between them. From germline, CDR1 is GTSNPN and CDR2 SVGIG (reference sequence). This CDR3 is built from 16 residues. The CDR3 DNA reads as TGTGCCTGGAGCGTCTCAAGGAAGGGGGATCTTTATGGCTACACCTTC. This sequence encodes CAWSVSRKGDLYGYTF.

On this clone: Other DNA sequences in this specimen translate into the identical CDR3. The chain carries TRBV6-6 and TRBJ1-4, with unresolved D. Germline V gene sequence: CDR1 MNHNY, CDR2 SVGAGI (reference sequence). The V gene lost 2 bases and the J gene lost 2 bases, with 6 bases spanning the gap. CDR3 length: 14 residues. The CDR3 region has the DNA TGTGCCAGCAGTTACACGGTGACTAATGAAAAACTGTTTTTT. It translates to CASSYTVTNEKLFF.

This clone was counted at least ten times. V usage is TRBV9 and J usage is TRBJ1-1; TRBD1 aligns across 8 bases. The J segment lost 1 base and the V segment lost 3 bases, leaving 8 bases of the junction unmatched. Per the germline V gene, CDR1 is SGDLS and CDR2 is YYNGEE. The CDR3 has 16 residues. The CDR3 sequence: CASSDRTGLQNTEAFF. The CDR3 region has the DNA TGTGCCAGCAGCGACCGGACAGGGCTTCAGAACACTGAAGCTTTCTTT.

The V gene is TRBV18, the J gene TRBJ2-5, with 11 bases matching TRBD2. This CDR3 is built from 14 residues. CDR1 and CDR2 (germline): KGHSH, LQKENI. Trimming at V came to 4 bases and at J to 4 bases, leaving 2 bases not matched to a gene. The CDR3 region is CASSLAGGRETQYF. For the CDR3, the DNA is TGTGCCAGCTCACTAGCGGGAGGGCGAGAGACCCAGTACTTC.